This TCR beta chain is from a study of spatial heterogeneity in lung cancer. As for time point: sample taken at primary tumor resection. Samples came from some 73 TRACERx patients with untreated early-stage lung cancer. Overall study results and limits: The study found that expanded intratumoral alpha and beta TCR counts tracked tumor mutation counts.

The CDR3 has 15 residues. J was trimmed by 4 bases and V by 5 bases; bases with no gene match: 5. In germline, CDR1 is MNHEY, CDR2 SVGAGI. This clonotype was picked up many times. Antigen: not known. Within a library made for alpha chains, this beta chain is off target, and its count is uninformative. Each molecule of TCR cDNA was tagged with one unique molecular identifier. A single record per CDR3 protein comes from TCRdb applying MiXCR to the 5' RACE reads. The sample gives approximately 9,600 distinct CDR3 sequences, 10% to 15% of which show up once; 10% is in the top ten. The starting material was lung tumor tissue, obtained at surgery. This receptor was taken from a male donor with early-stage non-small cell lung cancer. The chain employs TRBV6-5 and TRBJ2-1; the match to TRBD1 covers 10 bases. DNA of the CDR3: TGTGCCAGCAGTCCCCGGGACAGGGGATACAATGAGCAGTTCTTC. Translating gives CASSPRDRGYNEQFF.